Below are 2 T cell receptor beta chains sequenced from a single sample in a study of blood T cells in healthy people across ages. Then a second PCR, running about 7 to 11 cycles, was carried out with a sample-barcoded 5' primer and a J-beta primer mix. One entry per CDR3 protein results from TCRdb running MiXCR on the 5' RACE reads. The table records hundreds of thousands of distinct CDR3 sequences, 55% to 75% of them present only once. The material sequenced was blood. Receptors originate from a man aged 25-45 years in good health.

This clonotype was detected a few times. The genes are TRBV4-3 and TRBJ2-7; TRBD2 is a possible D gene (6 bases). The V and J ends lost 4 bases and 4 bases respectively, with 17 bases between them. In germline, CDR1 is LGHNA, CDR2 YSLEER. The CDR3 sequence is 15 residues long. In DNA form, the CDR3 reads TGCGCCAGCAGCCCTGGCCTCGGGACTTTTTACGAGCAGTACTTC. This gives the protein CASSPGLGTFYEQYF.

This clonotype was detected ten times or more. The chain has TRBV10-3 and TRBJ2-5, with unresolved D. Germline CDR1 is ENHRY and CDR2 is SYGVKD. The V end was cut by 3 bases, the J end by 5 bases, with 10 bases between. The CDR3 extends over 13 amino acids. Here the CDR3 DNA reads TGTGCCATCAGTGATCTGGCTCGGGAGACCCAGTACTTC. This sequence encodes CAISDLARETQYF.